The rows below give T cell receptor beta chains drawn from one sample of a study of T cell responses to AZD1222 COVID-19 vaccine. Profiled with immunoSEQ multiplex PCR; TCRdb holds only in-frame clones, not every one. The table includes about 130,000 clones, approximately 93% detected once. This material consisted of peripheral blood, taken on day 0 of AZD1222 vaccination. The receptors come from an adult in good health. CDR3s include the opening cysteine and the closing phenylalanine or tryptophan. A D gene is named only where the DNA matches it firmly.

.	TRBV28	TRBJ1-5	CASTVGPGLLGQPQHF	TGTGCCAGCACGGTGGGACCAGGGCTTTTGGGTCAGCCCCAGCATTTT
.	TRBV6-2/TRBV6-3	TRBJ2-7	CASSYQAGPYEQYF	TGTGCCAGCAGTTATCAGGCAGGACCCTACGAGCAGTACTTC
.	TRBV5-1	TRBJ1-2	CASSLAIAGLSGYTF	TGCGCCAGCAGCTTGGCCATCGCAGGGCTTAGTGGCTACACCTTC
.	TRBV24-1	TRBJ1-3	CATSDSRQAGNTIYF	TGTGCCACCAGTGATTCGAGACAGGCTGGAAACACCATATATTTT
TRBD1	TRBV5-1	TRBJ2-5	CASSSPGQGAQTQYF	TGCGCCAGCAGCTCACCGGGACAGGGGGCGCAGACCCAGTACTTC
TRBD2	TRBV27	TRBJ2-2	CASTLLAGGGNTGELFF	TGTGCCAGCACTTTATTAGCGGGAGGAGGGAACACCGGGGAGCTGTTTTTT
.	TRBV7-9	TRBJ1-4	CASSFEGREKLFF	TGTGCCAGCTCCTTCGAGGGGCGTGAAAAACTGTTTTTT
.	TRBV10-3	TRBJ1-1	CAIRKEAEAFF	TGTGCCATCAGGAAAGAGGCCGAAGCTTTCTTT
.	TRBV9	TRBJ1-2	CASSVGQGYYGYTF	TGTGCCAGCAGCGTAGGGCAGGGGTATTATGGCTACACCTTC
.	TRBV5-1	TRBJ2-2	CASGGVDGELFF	TGCGCCAGCGGAGGGGTCGACGGGGAGCTGTTTTTT
.	TRBV6-5	TRBJ2-1	CASLAAYNEQFF	TGTGCCAGCTTGGCCGCCTACAATGAGCAGTTCTTC
.	TRBV30	TRBJ2-5	CAWSAGGAPETQYF	TGTGCCTGGAGTGCGGGTGGGGCCCCAGAGACCCAGTACTTC
.	TRBV18	TRBJ1-3	CASSPGRASFSGNTIYF	TGTGCCAGCTCACCTGGCAGGGCATCCTTCTCTGGAAACACCATATATTTT
TRBD2	TRBV11-2	TRBJ2-1	CASSSRLAGGASYNEQFF	TGTGCCAGCAGCTCCCGACTAGCGGGAGGAGCCTCCTACAATGAGCAGTTCTTC
.	TRBV5-1	TRBJ2-3	CASSTYQGDTQYF	TGCGCCAGCAGCACGTACCAGGGTGATACGCAGTATTTT
.	TRBV7-3	TRBJ1-1	CASSSGGAEAFF	TGTGCCAGCAGCTCCGGGGGAGCTGAAGCTTTCTTT
.	TRBV19	TRBJ1-2	CASSKSGGEGYGYTF	TGTGCCAGTAGTAAGTCGGGAGGGGAAGGCTATGGCTACACCTTC
.	TRBV6-4	TRBJ1-6	CASSDSWATGFNSPLHF	TGTGCCAGCAGTGACTCATGGGCGACAGGCTTTAATTCACCCCTCCACTTT